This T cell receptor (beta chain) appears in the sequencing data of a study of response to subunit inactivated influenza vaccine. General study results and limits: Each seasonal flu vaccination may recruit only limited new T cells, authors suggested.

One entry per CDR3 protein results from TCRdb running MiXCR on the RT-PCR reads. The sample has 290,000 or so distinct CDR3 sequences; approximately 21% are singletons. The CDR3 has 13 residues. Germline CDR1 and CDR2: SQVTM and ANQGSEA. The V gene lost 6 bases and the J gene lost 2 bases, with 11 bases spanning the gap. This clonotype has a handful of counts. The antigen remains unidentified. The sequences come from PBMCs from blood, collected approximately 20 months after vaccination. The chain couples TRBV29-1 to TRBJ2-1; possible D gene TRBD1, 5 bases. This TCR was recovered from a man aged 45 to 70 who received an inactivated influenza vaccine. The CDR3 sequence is CSVNQGTYNEQFF. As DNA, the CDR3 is TGCAGCGTGAACCAGGGCACCTACAATGAGCAGTTCTTC.